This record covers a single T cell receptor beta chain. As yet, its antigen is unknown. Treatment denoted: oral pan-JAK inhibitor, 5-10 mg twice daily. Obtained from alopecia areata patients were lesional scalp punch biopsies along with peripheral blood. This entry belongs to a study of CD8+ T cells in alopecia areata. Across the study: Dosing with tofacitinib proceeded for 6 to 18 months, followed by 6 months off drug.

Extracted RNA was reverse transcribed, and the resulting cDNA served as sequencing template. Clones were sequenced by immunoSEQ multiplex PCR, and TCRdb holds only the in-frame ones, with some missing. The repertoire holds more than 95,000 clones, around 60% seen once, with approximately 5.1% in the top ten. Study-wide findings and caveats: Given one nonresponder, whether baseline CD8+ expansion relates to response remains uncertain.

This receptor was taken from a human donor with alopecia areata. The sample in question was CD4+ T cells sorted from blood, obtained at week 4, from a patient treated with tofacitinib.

The CDR3 DNA is TGTGCCAGCAGTTTACAGGGAGACCAAGAGACCCAGTACTTC. Protein sequence: CASSLQGDQETQYF. J is TRBJ2-5 and V is TRBV6-6, with D possibly TRBD1 on 6 matching bases. The ends were cut back, 4 bases at V and 0 bases at J, with 9 bases in the middle. CDR3 length: 14 residues. The germline V gene encodes CDR1 MNHNY and CDR2 SVGAGI (reference sequence).